This T cell receptor beta chain derives from a study of cytomegalovirus exposure and HLA in healthy donors. Study-wide context: According to later analysis, the same platform produced the 110 or so validation and about 630 first-cohort repertoires. Study findings and constraints: Among TCR beta chains, those listed as cytomegalovirus-associated numbered approximately 150.

On this clone itself: Its specificity is unknown.

This CDR3 comprises 17 residues. Trimming pared 3 bases from V and 4 bases from J, leaving 19 bases between. The germline V gene encodes CDR1 LNHNV and CDR2 YYDKDF (reference sequence). TCRdb's table, derived via immunoSEQ multiplex PCR, lists solely in-frame clones and lacks some. The table includes more than 200,000 clones, about 90% detected once. What was sequenced was PBMCs. V is TRBV15 and J is TRBJ2-1; D is perhaps TRBD1 (6 bases). This receptor was identified in a young man in good health and CMV-seropositive. The CDR3 loop reads CATSSGPGQIEYNEQFF. The CDR3 DNA reads TGTGCCACCAGCAGTGGACCGGGACAAATTGAGTACAATGAGCAGTTCTTC.